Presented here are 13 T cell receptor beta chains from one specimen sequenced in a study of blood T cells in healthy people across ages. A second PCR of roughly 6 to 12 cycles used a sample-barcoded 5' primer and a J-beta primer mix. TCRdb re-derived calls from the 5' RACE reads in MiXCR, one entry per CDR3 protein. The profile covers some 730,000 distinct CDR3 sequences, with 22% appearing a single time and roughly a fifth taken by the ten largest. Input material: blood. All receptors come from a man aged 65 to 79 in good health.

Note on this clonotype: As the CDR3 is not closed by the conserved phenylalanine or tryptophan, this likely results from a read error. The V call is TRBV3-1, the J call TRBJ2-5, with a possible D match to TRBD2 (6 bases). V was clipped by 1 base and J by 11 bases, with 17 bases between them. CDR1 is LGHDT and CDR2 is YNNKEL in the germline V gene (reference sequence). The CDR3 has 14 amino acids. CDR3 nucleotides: TGTGCCAGCAGCCAAGGGAGATCGGCGGGACGGCAGTACGTC. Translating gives CASSQGRSAGRQYV.

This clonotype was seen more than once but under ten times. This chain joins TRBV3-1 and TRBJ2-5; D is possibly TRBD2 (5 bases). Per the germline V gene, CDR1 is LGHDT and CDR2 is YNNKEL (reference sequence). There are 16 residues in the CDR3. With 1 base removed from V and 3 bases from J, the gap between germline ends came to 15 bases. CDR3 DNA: TGTGCCAGCAGCCAAGGAAAGATAGCGAGAAAAGAGACCCAGTACTTC. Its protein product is CASSQGKIARKETQYF.

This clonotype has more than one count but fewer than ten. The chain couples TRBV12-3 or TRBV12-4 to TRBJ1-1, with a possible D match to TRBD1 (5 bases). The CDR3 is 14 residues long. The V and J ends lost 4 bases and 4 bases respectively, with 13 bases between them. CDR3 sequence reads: CASSSGWSGTEAFF. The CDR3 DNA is TGTGCCAGCAGTTCAGGGTGGTCAGGCACTGAAGCTTTCTTT.

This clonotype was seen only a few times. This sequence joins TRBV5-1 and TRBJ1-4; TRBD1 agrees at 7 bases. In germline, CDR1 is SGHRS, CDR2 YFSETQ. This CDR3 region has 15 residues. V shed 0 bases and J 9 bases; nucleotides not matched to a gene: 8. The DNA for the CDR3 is TGCGCCAGCAGCTTGGGCCAGGGGGGCAACCAAAAACTGTTTTTT. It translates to CASSLGQGGNQKLFF.

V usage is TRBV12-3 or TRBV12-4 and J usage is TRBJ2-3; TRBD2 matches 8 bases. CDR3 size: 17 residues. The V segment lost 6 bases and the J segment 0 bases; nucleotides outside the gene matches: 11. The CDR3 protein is CASRDLASGLSTDTQYF. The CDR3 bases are TGTGCCAGCAGGGATCTAGCTAGCGGGCTCAGCACAGATACGCAGTATTTT.

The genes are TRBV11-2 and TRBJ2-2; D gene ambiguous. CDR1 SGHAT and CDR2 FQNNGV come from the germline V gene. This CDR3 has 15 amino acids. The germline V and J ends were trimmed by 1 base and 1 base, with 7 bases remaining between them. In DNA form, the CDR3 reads TGTGCCAGCAGCTTAGTATTCCAGAACACCGGGGAGCTGTTTTTT. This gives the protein CASSLVFQNTGELFF.

CDR3 protein: CASSPRDRGLADTQYF. CDR3 nucleotides: TGTGCCAGCAGCCCCCGGGACAGGGGGCTAGCGGATACGCAGTATTTT. The V and J genes are TRBV11-2 and TRBJ2-3, with TRBD1 identical over 12 bases. The CDR3 extends over 16 amino acids. The V gene's germline CDR1 is SGHAT and CDR2 FQNNGV. V trimming: 5 bases; J trimming: 6 bases; junction bases outside the gene matches: 9.

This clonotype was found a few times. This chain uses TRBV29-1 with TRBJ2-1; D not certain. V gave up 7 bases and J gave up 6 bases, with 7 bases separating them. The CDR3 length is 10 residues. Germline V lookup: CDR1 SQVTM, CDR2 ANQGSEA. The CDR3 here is CSGGRNEQFF. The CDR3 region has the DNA TGCAGCGGAGGACGCAATGAGCAGTTCTTC.

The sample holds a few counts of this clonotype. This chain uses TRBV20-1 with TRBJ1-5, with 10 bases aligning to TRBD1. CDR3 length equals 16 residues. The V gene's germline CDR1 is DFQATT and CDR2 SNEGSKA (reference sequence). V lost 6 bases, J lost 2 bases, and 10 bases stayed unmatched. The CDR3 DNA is TGCAGTGCGAGGACAGGGGGTGTCCTGGGCAATCAGCCCCAGCATTTT. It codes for CSARTGGVLGNQPQHF.

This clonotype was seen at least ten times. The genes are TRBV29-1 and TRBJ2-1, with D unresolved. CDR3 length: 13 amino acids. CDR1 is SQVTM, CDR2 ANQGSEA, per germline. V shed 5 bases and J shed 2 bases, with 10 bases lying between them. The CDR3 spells CSVLGGTYNEQFF. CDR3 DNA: TGCAGCGTTCTGGGTGGCACCTACAATGAGCAGTTCTTC.

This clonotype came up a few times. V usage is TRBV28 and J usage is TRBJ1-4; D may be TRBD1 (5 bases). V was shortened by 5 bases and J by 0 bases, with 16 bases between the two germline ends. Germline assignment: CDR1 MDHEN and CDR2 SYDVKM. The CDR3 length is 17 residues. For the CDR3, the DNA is TGTGCCAGCAGTACCGCCCGTTGGGGGACAACTAATGAAAAACTGTTTTTT. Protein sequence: CASSTARWGTTNEKLFF.

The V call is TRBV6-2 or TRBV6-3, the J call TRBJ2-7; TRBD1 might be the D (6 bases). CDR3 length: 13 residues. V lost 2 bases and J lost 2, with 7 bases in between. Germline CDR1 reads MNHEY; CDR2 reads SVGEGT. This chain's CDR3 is CASSYRDTYEQYF. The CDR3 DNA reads TGTGCCAGCAGTTACCGGGACACCTACGAGCAGTACTTC.

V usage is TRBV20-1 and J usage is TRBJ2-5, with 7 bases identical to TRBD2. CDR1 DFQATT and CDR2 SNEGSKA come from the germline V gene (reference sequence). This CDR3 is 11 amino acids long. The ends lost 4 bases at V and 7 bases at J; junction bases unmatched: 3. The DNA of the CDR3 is TGCAGTGCTATAAGCGGGGTGACCCAGTACTTC. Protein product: CSAISGVTQYF.